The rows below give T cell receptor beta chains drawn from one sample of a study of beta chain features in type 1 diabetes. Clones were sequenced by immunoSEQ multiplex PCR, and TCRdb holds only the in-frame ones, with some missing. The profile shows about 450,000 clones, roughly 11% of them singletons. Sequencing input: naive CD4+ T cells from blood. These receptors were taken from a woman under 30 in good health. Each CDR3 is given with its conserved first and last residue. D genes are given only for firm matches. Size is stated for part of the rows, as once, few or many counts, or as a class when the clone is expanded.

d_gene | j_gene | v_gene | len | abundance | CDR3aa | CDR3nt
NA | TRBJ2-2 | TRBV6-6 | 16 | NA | CASSYVVVGDTGELFF | TGTGCCAGCAGTTACGTGGTTGTAGGGGACACCGGGGAGCTGTTTTTT
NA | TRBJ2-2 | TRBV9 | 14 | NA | CASSVQGFTGELFF | TGTGCCAGCAGCGTACAGGGCTTCACCGGGGAGCTGTTTTTT
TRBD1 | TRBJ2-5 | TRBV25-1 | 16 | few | CASSEWSGTARETQYF | TGTGCCAGCAGTGAATGGTCGGGGACAGCTCGGGAGACCCAGTACTTC
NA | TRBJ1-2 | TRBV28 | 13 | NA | CASSSPPGDGYTF | TGTGCCAGCAGTTCCCCTCCAGGGGATGGCTACACCTTC
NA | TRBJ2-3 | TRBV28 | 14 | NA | CASSLSLWGATQYF | TGTGCCAGCAGTTTGTCCCTCTGGGGTGCAACGCAGTATTTT
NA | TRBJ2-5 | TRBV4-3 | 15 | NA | CASSPRGQGLETQYF | TGCGCCAGCAGCCCCCGCGGGCAGGGGCTAGAGACCCAGTACTTC
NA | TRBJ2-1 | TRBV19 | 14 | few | CASRRESSYNEQFF | TGTGCCAGTAGGAGGGAAAGCTCCTACAATGAGCAGTTCTTC
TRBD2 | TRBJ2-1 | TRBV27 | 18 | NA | CASSFRLAGESSSNEQFF | TGTGCCAGCAGTTTTCGGCTAGCGGGGGAGAGCTCGAGCAATGAGCAGTTCTTC
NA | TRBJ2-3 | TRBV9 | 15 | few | CASSVAAAPTDTQYF | TGTGCCAGCAGCGTAGCCGCGGCACCCACAGATACGCAGTATTTT
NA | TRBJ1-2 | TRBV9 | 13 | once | CASTRGGGLGYTF | TGTGCCAGCACCCGAGGCGGGGGTTTAGGCTACACCTTC
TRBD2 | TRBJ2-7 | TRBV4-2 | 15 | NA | CASSHERLARDEQYF | TGTGCCAGCAGCCACGAGAGACTAGCCCGCGACGAGCAGTACTTC
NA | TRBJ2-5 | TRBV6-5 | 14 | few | CASSYSRVLATQYF | TGTGCCAGCAGTTACTCGCGCGTCTTGGCGACCCAGTACTTC
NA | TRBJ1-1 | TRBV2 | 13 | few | CASSTGIWTEAFF | TGTGCCAGCAGTACAGGGATTTGGACTGAAGCTTTCTTT
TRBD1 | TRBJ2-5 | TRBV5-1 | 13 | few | CASYDRDPETQYF | TGCGCCAGCTACGACAGGGACCCAGAGACCCAGTACTTC
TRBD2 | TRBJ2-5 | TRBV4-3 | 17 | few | CASSQSAAGGFQETQYF | TGCGCCAGCAGCCAAAGCGCTGCGGGGGGGTTTCAAGAGACCCAGTACTTC
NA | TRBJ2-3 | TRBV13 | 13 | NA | CASSAKGRHTQYF | TGTGCCAGCAGCGCTAAAGGCCGCCATACGCAGTATTTT
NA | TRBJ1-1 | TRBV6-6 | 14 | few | CASSYSSRNTEAFF | TGTGCCAGCAGTTACAGTTCTAGGAACACTGAAGCTTTCTTT
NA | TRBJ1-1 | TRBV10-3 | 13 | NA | CATGAGMGTEAFF | TGTGCCACCGGAGCCGGGATGGGCACTGAAGCTTTCTTT
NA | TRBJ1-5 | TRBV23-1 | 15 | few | CASSQSSGGNQPQHF | TGCGCCAGCAGTCAATCGAGTGGTGGCAATCAGCCCCAGCATTTT
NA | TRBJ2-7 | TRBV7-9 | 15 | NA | CASSAKTGTSYEQYF | TGTGCCAGCAGCGCAAAGACAGGTACCTCCTACGAGCAGTACTTC
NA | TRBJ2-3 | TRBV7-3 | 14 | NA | CASSSQRATDTQYF | TGTGCCAGCAGCTCGCAACGGGCCACAGATACGCAGTATTTT
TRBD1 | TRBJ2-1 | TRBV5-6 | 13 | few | CASSLGGGDEQFF | TGTGCCAGCAGCTTGGGAGGGGGCGATGAGCAGTTCTTC
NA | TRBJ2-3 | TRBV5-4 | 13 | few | CASSLDSTDTQYF | TGTGCCAGCAGCCTGGACAGCACAGATACGCAGTATTTT
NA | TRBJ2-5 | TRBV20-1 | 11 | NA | CSAPLGETQYF | TGCAGTGCTCCACTGGGGGAGACCCAGTACTTC
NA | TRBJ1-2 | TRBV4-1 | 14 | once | CASSQVAGNYGYTF | TGCGCCAGCAGCCAAGTAGCAGGGAACTATGGCTACACCTTC
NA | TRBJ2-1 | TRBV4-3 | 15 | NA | CASSQSGRSYNEQFF | TGCGCCAGCAGCCAAAGCGGAAGATCCTACAATGAGCAGTTCTTC
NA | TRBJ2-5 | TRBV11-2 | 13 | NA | CASSQSEPSPQYF | TGTGCCAGCAGCCAAAGTGAGCCCTCTCCCCAGTACTTC
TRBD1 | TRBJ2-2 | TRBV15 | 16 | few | CATSRSRGTNTGELFF | TGTGCCACCAGCAGAAGCAGGGGGACGAACACCGGGGAGCTGTTTTTT
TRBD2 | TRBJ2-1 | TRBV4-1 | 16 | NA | CASSLGLAGSYNEQFF | TGCGCCAGCAGCCTAGGACTAGCGGGGTCCTACAATGAGCAGTTCTTC
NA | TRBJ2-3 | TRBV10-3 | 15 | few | CAISPLTSKADTQYF | TGTGCCATCAGTCCCCTTACTAGCAAGGCAGATACGCAGTATTTT
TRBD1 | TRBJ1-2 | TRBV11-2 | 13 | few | CASSLDRAHGYTF | TGTGCCAGCAGCCTCGACAGGGCGCATGGCTACACCTTC
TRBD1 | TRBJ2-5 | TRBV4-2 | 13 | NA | CASSRDRQETQYF | TGTGCCAGCAGCCGGGACAGGCAGGAGACCCAGTACTTC
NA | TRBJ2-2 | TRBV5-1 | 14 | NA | CASRQEEGTGELFF | TGCGCCAGCCGTCAGGAGGAGGGCACCGGGGAGCTGTTTTTT
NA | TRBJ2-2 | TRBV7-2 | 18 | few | CASRLPRGRVVSTGELFF | TGTGCCAGCAGACTCCCCCGAGGGCGCGTAGTTAGCACCGGGGAGCTGTTTTTT
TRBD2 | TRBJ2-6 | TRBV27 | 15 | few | CASSLGRAGANVLTF | TGTGCCAGCAGTTTAGGGAGGGCTGGGGCCAACGTCCTGACTTTC
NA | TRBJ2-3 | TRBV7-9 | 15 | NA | CASSPRHFTTDTQYF | TGTGCCAGCAGCCCGAGACACTTTACCACAGATACGCAGTATTTT
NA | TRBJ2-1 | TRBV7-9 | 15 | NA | CASRVPGAQYNEQFF | TGTGCCAGCAGGGTCCCCGGAGCCCAGTACAATGAGCAGTTCTTC
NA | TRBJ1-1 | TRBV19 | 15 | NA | CASSPPGRLNTEAFF | TGTGCCAGTAGTCCCCCGGGACGCCTCAACACTGAAGCTTTCTTT
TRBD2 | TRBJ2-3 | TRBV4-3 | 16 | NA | CASSPDVREGSDTQYF | TGCGCCAGCAGCCCGGACGTCCGGGAGGGTTCGGATACGCAGTATTTT
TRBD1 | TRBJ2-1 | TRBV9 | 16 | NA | CASSLWWDRGTNEQFF | TGTGCCAGCAGTTTGTGGTGGGACAGGGGTACCAATGAGCAGTTCTTC
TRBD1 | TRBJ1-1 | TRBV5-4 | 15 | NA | CASSLGDRVNTEAFF | TGTGCCAGCAGCTTGGGGGACAGGGTGAACACTGAAGCTTTCTTT